This T cell receptor beta chain stems from a study of beta chain features in type 1 diabetes. The isolated RNA, all of it, was reverse transcribed, so expressed TCRB transcripts were what got sequenced. The study sequenced naive, central memory and regulatory T cell samples to an average of about 3.5 million reads. Repertoires were generated with immunoSEQ multiplex PCR, while TCRdb's copy carries only in-frame clones and drops some. This table has approximately 470,000 clones, about 29% appearing once. Germline V CDR1 and CDR2: LGHNA, YNFKEQ. CDR3 size: 14 residues. V dropped 2 bases and J dropped 2; count of bases not matched to a gene: 3. A remark on this clone: Its target is not known.

Study findings and constraints: In type 1 diabetes patients, VDJ junctions had fewer insertions; deletions at these junctions were more frequent.

The chain employs TRBV4-2 and TRBJ2-7; TRBD1 matches 7 bases. This TCR came from a man in his late teens or twenties in good health. Sequenced input: naive CD4+ T cells from blood. CDR3: CASSQSGGTYEQYF. Written as DNA, the CDR3 is TGTGCCAGCAGCCAATCAGGGGGAACCTACGAGCAGTACTTC.